A selection of T cell receptor beta chains follows, all from one sample in a study of T cell changes during pregnancy in multiple sclerosis. Profiling relied on immunoSEQ multiplex PCR, and the TCRdb table lists in-frame clones only, not all of them. The profile shows about 48,000 clones, 88% of them singletons. Specimen: CD4+ T cells from peripheral blood mononuclear cells, collected in the second trimester of pregnancy. All receptors come from a female donor with multiple sclerosis, enrolled in a pregnancy study. Both conserved end residues are part of each CDR3. D genes are given only for firm matches. Expanded clones are given a class, and other clones once, few, many or no size at all.

abundance: NA
j_gene: TRBJ2-5
d_gene: TRBD1
v_gene: TRBV6-5
CDR3nt: TGTGCCAGCAGTTACGCTGACAGGGGAGAGACCCAGTACTTC
CDR3aa: CASSYADRGETQYF

abundance: NA
j_gene: TRBJ1-2
d_gene: TRBD1
v_gene: TRBV5-6
CDR3nt: TGTGCCAGCGGCGGACAGGCTTTTTCTTATGGCTACACCTTC
CDR3aa: CASGGQAFSYGYTF

abundance: NA
j_gene: TRBJ1-2
d_gene: NA
v_gene: TRBV5-1
CDR3nt: TGCGCCAGCAGCCGAGGTATCAACTATGGCTACACCTTC
CDR3aa: CASSRGINYGYTF

abundance: NA
j_gene: TRBJ1-5
d_gene: NA
v_gene: TRBV30
CDR3nt: TGTGCCTGGAGTGCTCAAGGACTTCTGGGCGGGCCCCAGCATTTT
CDR3aa: CAWSAQGLLGGPQHF

abundance: few
j_gene: TRBJ2-1
d_gene: TRBD2
v_gene: TRBV10-3
CDR3nt: TGTGCCATCAGTAACCCTCAACCAGGTCTAGCGGAGCGAATCCCGAGCTCCTACAATGAGCAGTTCTTC
CDR3aa: CAISNPQPGLAERIPSSYNEQFF

abundance: NA
j_gene: TRBJ1-1
d_gene: NA
v_gene: TRBV5-1
CDR3nt: TGCGCCAGCAGTATAAGGGCGGACAGTGAAGCTTTCTTT
CDR3aa: CASSIRADSEAFF

abundance: NA
j_gene: TRBJ2-1
d_gene: TRBD1
v_gene: TRBV28
CDR3nt: TGTGCCAGCAGTTCCCACGGGACAGCCCTCGGCAATGAGCAGTTCTTC
CDR3aa: CASSSHGTALGNEQFF

abundance: few
j_gene: TRBJ2-3
d_gene: TRBD2
v_gene: TRBV28
CDR3nt: TGTGCCAGCAGCCCCGGGACTAACACAGATACGCAGTATTTT
CDR3aa: CASSPGTNTDTQYF

abundance: NA
j_gene: TRBJ2-1
d_gene: TRBD2
v_gene: TRBV9
CDR3nt: TGTGCCAGCAGCCTACGCGGGGGGTCTTGGGATGAGCAGTTCTTC
CDR3aa: CASSLRGGSWDEQFF

abundance: NA
j_gene: TRBJ2-7
d_gene: TRBD2
v_gene: TRBV15
CDR3nt: TGTGCCACCAGCAGATCACCGGGACTAGCGGGAGGGGGGCAGTACTTC
CDR3aa: CATSRSPGLAGGGQYF